The following is a T cell receptor (beta chain) sequence with its context. No antigen is known for it. Germline-derived CDR1 and CDR2 are MDHEN and SYDVKM. This CDR3 is 16 amino acids long. The junction had 13 bases not matched to a gene; V was cut back by 6 bases and J by 4 bases. This entry belongs to a study of T cell responses to AZD1222 COVID-19 vaccine. Study summary: Pooled samples include second doses given at about 4 or 12 weeks. Overall study findings and caveats: Just 5 to 7 AZD1222 recipients were seropositive at baseline. Every sample of the repertoires postdated the peak T cell response.

This table comes from immunoSEQ multiplex PCR, and its TCRdb copy is limited to in-frame clones, with some not included. The data hold about 85,000 clones, with just over 85% observed a single time. The sequence derives from an adult in good health. The sequencing used peripheral blood, collected on day 0 of AZD1222 vaccination. The V and J genes are TRBV28 and TRBJ1-2, with TRBD1 identical over 8 bases. The CDR3 sequence: CASSAGWDRLTYGYTF. The CDR3 DNA reads TGTGCCAGCAGCGCCGGGTGGGACAGGCTTACCTATGGCTACACCTTC.